A few counts support the clone carrying this T cell receptor (beta chain). The antigen remains unidentified. The donors (healthy individuals) were bone marrow donors. This record belongs to a study of cytomegalovirus exposure and HLA in healthy donors. At the level of the study: The study placed roughly four fifths of its approximately 380 genotyped donors in the Caucasian-associated ancestry cluster.

13 Jbeta primers and 60 Vbeta primers were used for the PCR. Sequencing used immunoSEQ multiplex PCR; TCRdb keeps in-frame clones, though not all of them. In the table there are about 140,000 clones, roughly 80% of which are singletons. The study's findings and limits: Most CMV-associated TCR beta chains appeared HLA-restricted in a later analysis. According to the study, 180 or so TCR beta chains were cytomegalovirus-associated.

The V gene end was trimmed by 2 bases and the J gene end by 7 bases; junction bases not matched to a gene: 7. Germline V gene data show CDR1 as SGHRS and CDR2 as YFSETQ. The CDR3 extends over 15 amino acids. This sequence originates from a man between 18 and 35 years old in good health and CMV-seropositive. Sequenced sample: PBMCs. The rearrangement links TRBV5-1 to TRBJ2-2; 8 bases line up with TRBD2. The CDR3 spells CASSLREGHGGELFF. The CDR3 region has the DNA TGCGCCAGCAGCTTACGGGAGGGCCACGGCGGGGAGCTGTTTTTT. The variable domain in full, completed from reference TRBV5-1 and TRBJ2-2, reads KAGVTQTPRYLIKTRGQQVTLSCSPISGHRSVSWYQQTPGQGLQFLFEYFSETQRNKGNFPGRFSGRQFSNSRSEMNVSTLELGDSALYLCASSLREGHGGELFFGEGSRLTVL.